A single sample is the source of the 21 T cell receptor beta chains below, sequenced in a study of cytomegalovirus exposure and HLA in healthy donors. The PCR ran on 60 Vbeta and 13 Jbeta primers. The repertoire was sequenced with immunoSEQ multiplex PCR; TCRdb's copy has only in-frame clones and lacks some. The table shows some 200,000 clones, with about 80% occurring only once. The source material was PBMCs. These receptors came from a middle-aged woman in good health and CMV-seronegative.

The chain recombines TRBV6-6 with TRBJ1-4; the D is unclear. This CDR3 has 15 amino acids. Trimming removed 5 bases from V and 7 bases from J, with 17 bases in between. Germline lookup yields CDR1 MNHNY and CDR2 SVGAGI (reference sequence). Here the CDR3 DNA reads TGTGCCAGCAGTCCGCCCGGGAAAGAGGGTGAAAAACTGTTTTTT. This translates into CASSPPGKEGEKLFF.

The rearrangement links TRBV11-2 to TRBJ2-4; D not certain. V was pared by 4 bases and J by 4 bases, with 5 bases between. Germline V lookup: CDR1 SGHAT, CDR2 FQNNGV. The CDR3 consists of 12 residues. CDR3 region: CASSSGKNIQYF. DNA of the CDR3: TGTGCCAGCAGCTCCGGGAAAAACATTCAGTACTTC.

The chain uses TRBV13 and TRBJ1-2, with D unclear. Trimming took 4 bases from V and 4 from J, leaving 16 bases between them. Germline values: CDR1 PRHDT, CDR2 FYEKMQ (reference sequence). The CDR3 extends over 15 amino acids. This chain's CDR3 is CASSSRGQRIYGYTF. CDR3 coding DNA: TGTGCCAGCAGCTCCCGTGGGCAGCGGATCTATGGCTACACCTTC.

The rearrangement joins TRBV5-5 to TRBJ1-1, with a weak D call TRBD1 (5 bases). This CDR3 has 11 amino acids. Germline-derived CDR1 and CDR2 are SGHKS and YYEKEE (reference sequence). Trimming left V 4 bases short and J 9 bases short, with 10 bases between. The CDR3 DNA is TGTGCCAGCAGCGGCAGGGAAAAAGCTTTCTTT. This codes for CASSGREKAFF.

This rearrangement joins TRBV10-3 to TRBJ2-7; D uncertain. The CDR3 contains 14 residues. CDR1 ENHRY and CDR2 SYGVKD come from the germline V gene. V was trimmed by 10 bases and J by 2 bases, leaving 18 bases between them. The CDR3 here is CATSSNLGTYEQYF. As DNA, the CDR3 is TGTGCCACAAGCTCCAATCTAGGAACCTACGAGCAGTACTTC.

The count of this clone is one. Other DNA sequences in this sample translate to the same CDR3. The rearrangement joins TRBV4-2 to TRBJ1-6; maybe TRBD1 (6 bases). V was shortened by 0 bases and J by 0 bases, with 12 bases between the two germline ends. The CDR3 is 18 residues long. Germline V CDR1 and CDR2: LGHNA, YNFKEQ. DNA for the CDR3: TGTGCCAGCAGCCAAGAGAGGCAGGGGAGCTCCTATAATTCACCCCTCCACTTT. Translation: CASSQERQGSSYNSPLHF.

This clone has only a few counts. The CDR3 DNA reads as TGTGCCAGCAGTACATTTGGGGGGGCGACTGAAGCTTTCTTT. This encodes CASSTFGGATEAFF. This sequence joins TRBV28 and TRBJ1-1, with D possibly TRBD1 on 6 matching bases. The CDR3 is 14 residues long. Germline CDR1 and CDR2: MDHEN and SYDVKM. V lost 5 bases to trimming and J lost 5 bases, with 15 bases between them.

The genes are TRBV2 and TRBJ1-1; TRBD1 agrees at 7 bases. The length of the CDR3 is 14 residues. The germline V gene encodes CDR1 SNHLY and CDR2 FYNNEI. Losses at the gene ends were 6 bases for V and 1 base for J; bases not matched to a gene: 5. CDR3 loop: CASRDRTGNTEAFF. Here the CDR3 DNA reads TGTGCCAGCAGGGACCGGACAGGGAACACTGAAGCTTTCTTT.

The V and J genes are TRBV5-4 and TRBJ1-6; 7 bases agree with TRBD1. Germline CDR1 SGHNT, CDR2 YYREEE (reference sequence). J was trimmed by 3 bases and V by 4 bases; bases with no gene match: 1. This CDR3 is built from 14 residues. The CDR3 reads CASSRDSYNSPLHF. The CDR3 DNA is TGTGCCAGCAGCCGGGACAGCTATAATTCACCCCTCCACTTT.

This chain links TRBV28 with TRBJ2-3; 11 bases agree with TRBD1. The CDR3 spans 14 residues. The germline V gene has CDR1 MDHEN and CDR2 SYDVKM. The trim removed 7 bases at V and 3 bases at J, leaving 3 bases unmatched. The DNA for the CDR3 is TGTGCCAGCACGGACAGGGGGCGAACAGATACGCAGTATTTT. This sequence encodes CASTDRGRTDTQYF.

This sequence joins TRBV7-8 and TRBJ2-7, with unresolved D. Trimming removed 4 bases at V and 3 bases at J, with 16 bases between. The CDR3 runs to 15 residues. Per germline, CDR1 SGHVS and CDR2 FQNEAQ. CDR3 protein: CASSSTNLPSYEQYF. As DNA, the CDR3 is TGTGCCAGCAGCTCGACAAACTTACCAAGCTACGAGCAGTACTTC.

The chain employs TRBV6-5 and TRBJ2-7; D might be TRBD1 (6 bases). The germline V and J ends were trimmed by 6 bases and 4 bases, with 13 bases remaining between them. Germline CDR1 and CDR2: MNHEY and SVGAGI. This CDR3 is 13 amino acids long. DNA of the CDR3: TGTGCCAGCAGAAGGGGACAATCGTACGAGCAGTACTTC. It translates to CASRRGQSYEQYF.

The chain recombines TRBV7-4 with TRBJ2-5; 11 bases are shared with TRBD2. Germline V gives CDR1 SGHVT, CDR2 SQSDAQ. This CDR3 comprises 19 residues. V dropped 5 bases and J dropped 3; count of bases not matched to a gene: 17. CDR3 in amino acids: CASSGFWGTPGLAEETQYF. In DNA, the CDR3 is TGTGCCAGCAGCGGTTTTTGGGGGACACCGGGACTAGCGGAAGAGACCCAGTACTTC.

The chain links TRBV11-3 to TRBJ2-1, with D possibly matching TRBD1 (6 bases). Germline CDR1 reads SGHNT; CDR2 reads YENEEA. Trimming removed 5 bases from V and 5 bases from J, with 19 bases in between. The length of the CDR3 is 16 residues. The CDR3 DNA reads as TGTGCCAGCAGCCCGGGGAAGTGGACAGACGACAATGAGCAGTTCTTC. It translates to CASSPGKWTDDNEQFF.

The CDR3 coding sequence is TGTGCCAGCAGCTTAGGCGGGGTTCGCACAGATACGCAGTATTTT. It encodes CASSLGGVRTDTQYF. The gene calls are TRBV5-4 and TRBJ2-3, with D possibly matching TRBD2 (6 bases). This CDR3 is 15 amino acids long. V was shortened by 2 bases and J by 1 base, with 11 bases between the two germline ends. Germline V lookup: CDR1 SGHNT, CDR2 YYREEE (reference sequence).

The V and J genes are TRBV30 and TRBJ2-7; TRBD1 aligns across 8 bases. Unmatched junction bases numbered 5, after V lost 4 bases and J lost 3 bases. The CDR3 is 13 residues long. Germline V CDR1 and CDR2: GTSNPN, SVGIG (reference sequence). In nucleotides, the CDR3 is TGTGCCTGGACGACAGGGGATTACTACGAGCAGTACTTC. This translates into CAWTTGDYYEQYF.

This chain connects TRBV6-1 to TRBJ1-1, with D tentatively TRBD1 (6 bases). The CDR3 length is 13 residues. Looked up from germline, CDR1 is MNHNS and CDR2 is SASEGT. V gave up 4 bases and J gave up 4 bases, with 10 bases separating them. CDR3 sequence (DNA): TGTGCCAGCAGTGCCAGGGGCCCCACTGAAGCTTTCTTT. The encoded protein is CASSARGPTEAFF.

The chain employs TRBV5-1 and TRBJ1-2; D is uncertain. Germline values: CDR1 SGHRS, CDR2 YFSETQ. This CDR3 has 13 amino acids. Trimming removed 0 bases at V and 3 bases at J, with 6 bases between. The CDR3 spells CASSLARDYGYTF. CDR3 sequence (DNA): TGCGCCAGCAGCTTGGCACGGGACTATGGCTACACCTTC.

V is TRBV19 and J is TRBJ1-6, with TRBD1 identical over 7 bases. The ends lost 7 bases at V and 7 bases at J; junction bases unmatched: 7. CDR3 size: 14 residues. The germline gives CDR1 LNHDA, CDR2 SQIVND (reference sequence). Written as DNA, the CDR3 is TGTGCCAGTACCTTCCGGGACAGCAATTCACCCCTCCACTTT. Its protein is CASTFRDSNSPLHF.

This chain connects TRBV9 to TRBJ1-4, with D perhaps TRBD1 (6 bases). CDR3 size: 16 residues. Trimming left V 4 bases short and J 7 bases short, with 20 bases between. Germline V gene lookup returns CDR1 SGDLS and CDR2 YYNGEE. CDR3 nucleotide sequence: TGTGCCAGCAGCACCCCAGGGGCAGGAGGAGGTGAAAAACTGTTTTTT. As protein: CASSTPGAGGGEKLFF. Based on the CDR3 plus reference TRBV9 and TRBJ1-4, the full variable domain is DSGVTQTPKHLITATGQRVTLRCSPRSGDLSVYWYQQSLDQGLQFLIQYYNGEERAKGNILERFSAQQFPDLHSELNLSSLELGDSALYFCASSTPGAGGGEKLFFGSGTQLSVL.

The V gene is TRBV30, the J gene TRBJ1-1; D gene unclear. In germline, CDR1 is GTSNPN, CDR2 SVGIG (reference sequence). The length of the CDR3 is 14 residues. Between the trimmed V and J ends, which lost 0 bases and 0 bases, there was a span of 8 bases. This chain's CDR3 is CAWSVPGLNTEAFF. CDR3 nucleotide sequence: TGTGCCTGGAGTGTCCCGGGTTTGAACACTGAAGCTTTCTTT.